Sequencing of this T cell receptor beta chain was carried out in a study of CD8+ T cells in alopecia areata. Whole-study context: Those receiving the skin were roughly 7-11-week-old female C3H/HeJ mice, whose grafts came from approximately 6-13-month-old C3H/HeJ donors with spontaneous alopecia.

Trimming cost V 1 base and J 4 bases, with 18 bases left between them. The germline V gene has CDR1 NNHDY and CDR2 SYVADS. The CDR3 totals 17 residues. RNA extraction and reverse transcription yielded cDNA as sequencing template. Profiled with immunoSEQ multiplex PCR; TCRdb holds only in-frame clones, not every one. Sampling found 90,000 to 130,000 clones, none seen once. This clone has a handful of counts. Its antigen is unknown. Mouse gene names apply. The read comes to an end 4 residues before the CDR3 does, leaving the germline J gene to fill in the end. Overall study findings and caveats: When scalp samples are sequenced, resident alphabeta T cells of normal skin are also captured. Normal scalp showed lower clonality than lesional scalp, especially alopecia totalis/universalis.

The TCR sequence derives from a C3H/HeJ mouse with alopecia areata. Mouse MHC haplotype: H2-k. The chain recombines TRBV13-3 with TRBJ2-1, with D maybe TRBD1 (6 bases). Sample: lesional skin. The CDR3 here is CASSDRGHEDTYAEQFF. The part of the CDR3 DNA that was read is TGTGCCAGCAGTGATAGGGGACATGAGGACACTTATGCT.